This T cell receptor (beta chain) originates from a study of blood T cells in healthy people across ages. Across the whole study: For every two T cells, template switching captured about one barcoded beta molecule.

Alongside a J-beta primer mix, a sample-barcoded 5' primer served in a second PCR lasting about 7 to 12 cycles. MiXCR, run by TCRdb on the 5' RACE reads, gives a single entry per CDR3 protein. The repertoire holds some 1.5 million distinct CDR3 sequences, with 28% as singletons. The sequence was obtained from a woman in her 30s in good health. Sequencing was done on a sample of blood.

Written as DNA, the CDR3 is TGTGCCAGCGGATGGGATCAGCCCCAGCATTTT. Translating gives CASGWDQPQHF. The chain joins TRBV7-9 to TRBJ1-5; no clear D gene. Trimming took 8 bases from V and 5 from J, leaving 7 bases between them. The length of the CDR3 is 11 residues. Germline-derived CDR1 and CDR2 are SEHNR and FQNEAQ (reference sequence).